This entry concerns a single T cell receptor (beta chain). Its antigen is unknown. Produced via immunoSEQ multiplex PCR; TCRdb's table is partial and in-frame only. Of fewer than 95,000 clones in the sample, approximately 89% were seen once. The CDR3 is 14 residues long. Germline V lookup: CDR1 MNHEY, CDR2 SVGEGT. With 5 bases clipped from V and 5 bases from J, the junction kept 2 bases outside the gene matches. The source of the sample is a study of T cell responses to AZD1222 COVID-19 vaccine. Findings and limits, study-wide: Regions 160-218 and 743-854 dominated among vaccine-associated CD4 TCRs spanning spike. Spike-specific TCR breadth rose after two AZD1222 doses, and depth rose as well.

This chain connects TRBV6-2 or TRBV6-3 to TRBJ2-3; 12 bases map to TRBD1. Sequenced material: peripheral blood, taken 28 days after the second AZD1222 dose. The sequence came from an adult who received the AZD1222 COVID-19 vaccine. CDR3 amino acids: CASSRDRGQDTQYF. CDR3 sequence (DNA): TGTGCCAGCAGTAGGGACAGGGGGCAAGATACGCAGTATTTT.